Listed below are T cell receptor beta chains from one sample, sequenced in a study of shared clonotypes between healthy human individuals. TCRdb's copy holds only in-frame clones and misses some; the assay was immunoSEQ multiplex PCR. The sample has 1.4 million to 1.5 million clones, approximately 96% seen once. The sample was naive CD4+ T cells sorted from blood. Receptors were obtained from a man under 40 in good health. The CDR3 runs from the conserved cysteine through the conserved F or W. A D gene is named only where the DNA matches it firmly. The size entry is marked missing in some rows and otherwise reads once, few, many or a size class.

J | D | size | V | CDR3 | DNA
TRBJ2-1 | - | - | TRBV10-1 | CASRFSRVRDEQFF | TGCGCCAGCAGGTTTTCTAGGGTGAGGGATGAGCAGTTCTTC
TRBJ2-5 | - | - | TRBV6-1 | CASAQAYQETQYF | TGTGCCAGCGCCCAGGCCTACCAAGAGACCCAGTACTTC
TRBJ2-5 | TRBD1 | - | TRBV2 | CASMRIGGEETQYF | TGTGCCAGCATGCGAATAGGGGGCGAAGAGACCCAGTACTTC
TRBJ1-5 | TRBD1 | - | TRBV18 | CASSPGGGQGAGNQPQHF | TGTGCCAGCTCACCGGGAGGGGGACAGGGGGCGGGCAATCAGCCCCAGCATTTT
TRBJ2-7 | - | - | TRBV6-6 | CASSYFAGNSYEQYF | TGTGCCAGCAGTTATTTTGCGGGGAACTCCTACGAGCAGTACTTC
TRBJ2-7 | - | - | TRBV7-9 | CASSPLSEQGYEQYF | TGTGCCAGCAGCCCCTTATCCGAACAGGGATACGAGCAGTACTTC
TRBJ2-5 | - | - | TRBV10-1 | CASSGGIGETQYF | TGCGCCAGCAGTGGAGGAATTGGGGAGACCCAGTACTTC
TRBJ1-5 | TRBD1 | once | TRBV15 | CATSSRDRLRPQHF | TGTGCCACCAGCTCCCGGGACAGGCTGCGGCCCCAGCATTTT
TRBJ2-3 | TRBD2 | - | TRBV28 | CASSSSAGGRTDTQYF | TGTGCCAGCAGTTCCTCAGCGGGAGGGAGGACAGATACGCAGTATTTT
TRBJ2-7 | TRBD1 | - | TRBV7-2 | CASSAGGYEQYF | TGTGCCAGCAGCGCAGGGGGCTACGAGCAGTACTTC
TRBJ2-5 | TRBD2 | once | TRBV5-6 | CASSLSLAGDLETQYF | TGTGCCAGCAGCTTGTCACTAGCGGGAGATTTGGAGACCCAGTACTTC
TRBJ2-2 | - | - | TRBV27 | CASSPISPGRGNTGELFF | TGTGCCAGCAGTCCCATATCTCCCGGGCGGGGAAACACCGGGGAGCTGTTTTTT
TRBJ2-4 | - | - | TRBV18 | CASSLSQVAKNIQYF | TGTGCCAGCTCACTTTCACAGGTAGCCAAAAACATTCAGTACTTC
TRBJ2-3 | TRBD2 | - | TRBV11-3 | CASSLVRGRGLDTQYF | TGTGCCAGCAGCTTAGTACGCGGGAGAGGTCTCGATACGCAGTATTTT
TRBJ1-2 | TRBD1 | - | TRBV7-2 | CASSQGQNYGYTF | TGTGCCAGCAGCCAGGGACAGAACTATGGCTACACCTTC
TRBJ1-2 | - | - | TRBV5-1 | CASKAELNYGYTF | TGCGCCAGCAAGGCAGAGCTAAACTATGGCTACACCTTC
TRBJ1-2 | TRBD1 | - | TRBV7-2 | CASSLGGQDYGYTF | TGTGCCAGCAGCTTAGGGGGACAGGACTATGGCTACACCTTC
TRBJ2-3 | - | - | TRBV6-1 | CASSELGTSTDTQYF | TGTGCCAGCAGTGAACTGGGGACTAGCACAGATACGCAGTATTTT
TRBJ1-1 | - | - | TRBV7-3 | CASSSQGLTEAFF | TGTGCCAGCAGCTCACAGGGCCTTACTGAAGCTTTCTTT
TRBJ2-3 | - | - | TRBV5-1 | CASSLVDGKTDTQYF | TGCGCCAGCAGCTTGGTGGACGGAAAGACAGATACGCAGTATTTT
TRBJ2-7 | TRBD1 | - | TRBV19 | CASRHPGTGGYEQYF | TGTGCCAGTAGACACCCCGGGACAGGCGGCTACGAGCAGTACTTC
TRBJ2-2 | - | once | TRBV18 | CASSPSAGANTGELFF | TGTGCCAGCTCACCGTCCGCGGGGGCCAACACCGGGGAGCTGTTTTTT
TRBJ2-7 | - | - | TRBV15 | CATSRVTQYEQYF | TGTGCCACCAGCAGAGTTACCCAGTACGAGCAGTACTTC
TRBJ2-1 | TRBD2 | - | TRBV5-4 | CASSLLRDLGRGNEQFF | TGTGCCAGCAGCTTGTTGCGGGATTTAGGGAGGGGAAATGAGCAGTTCTTC
TRBJ2-5 | TRBD2 | once | TRBV5-1 | CASSLGLAGHLQETQYF | TGCGCCAGCAGCTTGGGGCTAGCGGGGCACCTTCAAGAGACCCAGTACTTC
TRBJ2-7 | TRBD2 | - | TRBV18 | CASSPPSGNYEQYF | TGTGCCAGCTCACCGCCTAGCGGGAACTACGAGCAGTACTTC
TRBJ1-5 | - | - | TRBV28 | CASSPPGLRRSNQPQHF | TGTGCCAGCAGTCCTCCCGGGCTCCGGAGGAGCAATCAGCCCCAGCATTTT
TRBJ2-7 | - | - | TRBV5-6 | CASSLVVSGLDYEQYF | TGTGCCAGCAGCTTGGTGGTGAGCGGGTTAGACTACGAGCAGTACTTC
TRBJ2-1 | TRBD2 | - | TRBV10-1 | CASSDGGSTYNEQFF | TGCGCCAGCAGTGACGGCGGGAGTACCTACAATGAGCAGTTCTTC
TRBJ1-2 | - | - | TRBV7-2 | CASSEFGGQGSGYTF | TGTGCCAGCAGCGAGTTCGGGGGGCAGGGATCTGGCTACACCTTC
TRBJ1-1 | - | - | TRBV2 | CASSLRPLGDEAFF | TGTGCCAGCAGTCTCCGGCCCCTTGGGGATGAAGCTTTCTTT
TRBJ2-4 | TRBD2 | - | TRBV15 | CATSRESGLAVIAKNIQYF | TGTGCCACCAGCAGAGAATCGGGACTAGCGGTTATAGCCAAAAACATTCAGTACTTC
TRBJ2-1 | - | - | TRBV9 | CASSVFRSDEQFF | TGTGCCAGCAGCGTTTTTCGCTCGGATGAGCAGTTCTTC
TRBJ2-3 | - | - | TRBV5-1 | CASSLEGYTDTQYF | TGCGCCAGCAGCTTGGAAGGATACACAGATACGCAGTATTTT
TRBJ2-1 | - | - | TRBV5-1 | CASSALARGSSYNEQFF | TGCGCCAGCAGCGCGCTAGCCCGGGGGAGCTCCTACAATGAGCAGTTCTTC
TRBJ2-2 | TRBD1 | - | TRBV19 | CASSGRGGPTGPTGELFF | TGTGCCAGTAGTGGGAGAGGGGGTCCGACAGGGCCCACCGGGGAGCTGTTTTTT
TRBJ2-2 | - | - | TRBV27 | CASSSRTDTGELFF | TGTGCCAGCAGTTCACGGACGGATACCGGGGAGCTGTTTTTT
TRBJ2-3 | TRBD2 | - | TRBV15 | CATSRKPLGLAGSTDTQYF | TGTGCCACCAGCAGAAAACCCCTCGGATTAGCGGGAAGCACAGATACGCAGTATTTT
TRBJ2-7 | - | - | TRBV6-5 | CASSYSSFTYEQYF | TGTGCCAGCAGTTACAGTTCTTTCACCTACGAGCAGTACTTC
TRBJ2-2 | TRBD1 | - | TRBV6-6 | CASSLGRGRDGELFF | TGTGCCAGCAGTTTGGGCAGGGGGCGTGACGGGGAGCTGTTTTTT
TRBJ2-3 | - | - | TRBV7-9 | CASSAPMGLGTDTQYF | TGTGCCAGCAGTGCCCCCATGGGGTTGGGCACAGATACGCAGTATTTT
TRBJ2-7 | TRBD2 | - | TRBV10-3 | CAISGTGRMNEQYF | TGTGCCATCAGTGGGACCGGGAGGATGAACGAGCAGTACTTC
TRBJ2-5 | - | once | TRBV5-1 | CASSSGTLETQYF | TGCGCCAGCAGCTCCGGGACCCTTGAGACCCAGTACTTC
TRBJ2-5 | TRBD2 | - | TRBV18 | CASSLRLAGGQETQYF | TGTGCCAGCTCACTGAGACTAGCGGGGGGGCAAGAGACCCAGTACTTC
TRBJ2-1 | - | - | TRBV5-4 | CASSLSQSSDEQFF | TGTGCCAGCAGCTTGTCTCAGAGTTCGGATGAGCAGTTCTTC
TRBJ2-7 | TRBD2 | - | TRBV18 | CASSPKLAGGYEQYF | TGTGCCAGCTCACCCAAACTAGCGGGAGGTTACGAGCAGTACTTC